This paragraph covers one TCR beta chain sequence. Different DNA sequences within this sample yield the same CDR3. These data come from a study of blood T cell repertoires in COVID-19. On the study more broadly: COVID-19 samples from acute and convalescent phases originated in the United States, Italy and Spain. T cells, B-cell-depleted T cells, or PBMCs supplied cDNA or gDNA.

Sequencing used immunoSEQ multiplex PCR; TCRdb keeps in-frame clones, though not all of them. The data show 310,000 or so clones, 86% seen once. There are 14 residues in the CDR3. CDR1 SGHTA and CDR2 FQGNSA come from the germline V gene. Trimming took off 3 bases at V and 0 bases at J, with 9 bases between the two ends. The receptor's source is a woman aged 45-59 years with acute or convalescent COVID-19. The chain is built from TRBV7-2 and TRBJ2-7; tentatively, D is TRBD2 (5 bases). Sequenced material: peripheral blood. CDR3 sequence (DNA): TGTGCCAGCAGCTTTTATGGGAGCTCCTACGAGCAGTACTTC. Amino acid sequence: CASSFYGSSYEQYF.